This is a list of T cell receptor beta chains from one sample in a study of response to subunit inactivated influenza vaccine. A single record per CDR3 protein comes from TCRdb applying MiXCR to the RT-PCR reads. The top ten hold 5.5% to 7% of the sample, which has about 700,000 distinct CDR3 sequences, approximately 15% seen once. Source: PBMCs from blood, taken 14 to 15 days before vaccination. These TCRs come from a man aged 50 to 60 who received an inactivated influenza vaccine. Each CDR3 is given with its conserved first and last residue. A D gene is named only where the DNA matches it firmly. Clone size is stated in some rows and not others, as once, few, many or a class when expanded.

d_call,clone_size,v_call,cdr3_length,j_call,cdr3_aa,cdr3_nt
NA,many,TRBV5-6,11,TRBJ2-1,CASSLERVQFF,TGTGCCAGCAGCTTGGAGCGAGTGCAGTTCTTC
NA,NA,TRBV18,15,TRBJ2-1,CATTPPTSEYNEQFF,TGTGCCACCACCCCCCCGACTTCTGAGTACAATGAGCAGTTCTTC
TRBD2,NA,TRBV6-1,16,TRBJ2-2,CASSEIGGGATGELFF,TGTGCCAGCAGTGAAATCGGCGGGGGGGCTACCGGGGAGCTGTTTTTT
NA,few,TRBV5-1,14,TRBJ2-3,CASRAQPSTDTQYF,TGCGCCAGCAGGGCGCAACCTAGCACAGATACGCAGTATTTT
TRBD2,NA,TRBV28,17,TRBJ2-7,CASRRGGAGTRAYEQYF,TGTGCCAGTAGAAGGGGGGGGGCCGGGACTAGGGCCTACGAGCAGTACTTC
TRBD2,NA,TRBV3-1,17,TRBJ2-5,CASSQDMGLAGQETQYF,TGTGCCAGCAGCCAAGATATGGGACTAGCGGGCCAAGAGACCCAGTACTTC
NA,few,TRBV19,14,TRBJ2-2,CASSISWSGGELFF,TGTGCCAGTAGTATAAGCTGGAGTGGCGGGGAGCTGTTTTTT
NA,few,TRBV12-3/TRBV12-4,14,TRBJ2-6,CASTRSSGANVLTF,TGTGCCAGCACCAGGTCCTCAGGGGCCAACGTCCTGACTTTC
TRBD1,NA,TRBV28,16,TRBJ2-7,CASSFPAGQGNYEQYF,TGTGCCAGCAGTTTCCCTGCCGGACAGGGGAACTACGAGCAGTACTTC
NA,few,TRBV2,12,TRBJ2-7,CASNYLSYEQYF,TGTGCCAGCAACTATCTCTCCTACGAGCAGTACTTC
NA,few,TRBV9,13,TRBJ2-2,CASSALGTGELFF,TGTGCCAGCAGCGCCCTAGGCACCGGGGAGCTGTTTTTT
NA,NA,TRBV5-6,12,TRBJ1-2,CASSSGLEGYTF,TGTGCCAGCAGCTCCGGGCTCGAGGGCTACACCTTC
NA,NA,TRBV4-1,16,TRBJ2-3,CASSPWGMASTDTQYF,TGCGCCAGCAGCCCGTGGGGGATGGCTAGCACAGATACGCAGTATTTT
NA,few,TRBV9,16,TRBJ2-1,CASSFRDTRPYNEQFF,TGTGCCAGCAGCTTCCGGGACACCAGACCCTACAATGAGCAGTTCTTC
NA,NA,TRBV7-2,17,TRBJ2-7,CASSLVWGSLASYEQYF,TGTGCCAGCAGCTTAGTGTGGGGTAGCTTAGCCTCCTACGAGCAGTACTTC
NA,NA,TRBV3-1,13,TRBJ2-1,CASRGWGLHEQFF,TGTGCCAGCAGAGGTTGGGGGCTCCATGAGCAGTTCTTC
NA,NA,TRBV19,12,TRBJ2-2,CASKPGGGELFF,TGTGCCAGTAAACCGGGCGGCGGGGAGCTGTTTTTT
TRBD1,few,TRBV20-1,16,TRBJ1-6,CSARARTGSTGSPLHF,TGCAGTGCTAGGGCTCGGACAGGGAGTACAGGTTCACCCCTCCACTTT
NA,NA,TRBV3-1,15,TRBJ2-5,CASSQVDGFQETQYF,TGTGCCAGCAGCCAAGTTGACGGGTTCCAAGAGACCCAGTACTTC
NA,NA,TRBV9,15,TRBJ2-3,CASSPRDFSTDTQYF,TGTGCCAGCAGCCCCCGGGACTTTTCCACAGATACGCAGTATTTT
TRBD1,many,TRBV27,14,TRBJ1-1,CASNRQGPNTEAFF,TGTGCCAGCAATCGACAGGGACCGAACACTGAAGCTTTCTTT
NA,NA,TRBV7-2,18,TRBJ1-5,CASSLAPPGQRGNQPQHF,TGTGCCAGCAGCTTAGCCCCGCCCGGGCAGAGGGGAAATCAGCCCCAGCATTTT
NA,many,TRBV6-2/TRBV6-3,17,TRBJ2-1,CASSYPLGLVSYNEQFF,TGTGCCAGCAGTTACCCTCTAGGACTTGTCTCCTACAATGAGCAGTTCTTC
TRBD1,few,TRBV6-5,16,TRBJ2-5,CASSSSGAGGRETQYF,TGTGCCAGCAGTTCATCAGGGGCAGGGGGTAGGGAGACCCAGTACTTC
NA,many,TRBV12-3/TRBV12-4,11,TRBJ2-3,CASSLLDTQYF,TGTGCCAGCAGTTTATTAGATACGCAGTATTTT
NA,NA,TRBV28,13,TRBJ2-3,CASGGHPYDTQYF,TGTGCCAGCGGTGGTCACCCCTATGATACGCAGTATTTT
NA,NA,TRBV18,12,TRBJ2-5,CASSPSEETQYF,TGTGCCAGCTCACCATCGGAAGAGACCCAGTACTTC
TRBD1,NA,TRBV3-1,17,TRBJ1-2,CGSSQGPQGQGNYGYTF,TGTGGCAGCAGCCAAGGCCCACAGGGACAGGGAAACTATGGCTACACCTTC
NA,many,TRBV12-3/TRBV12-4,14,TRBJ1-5,CASSSGVLNQPQHF,TGTGCCAGCAGTTCAGGGGTCCTCAATCAGCCCCAGCATTTT
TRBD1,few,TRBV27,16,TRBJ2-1,CASSLLRGQGASEQFF,TGTGCCAGCAGTTTATTACGGGGACAGGGGGCAAGTGAGCAGTTCTTC
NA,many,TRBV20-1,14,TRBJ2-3,CSARDLSTEDTQYF,TGCAGTGCTAGAGATCTAAGCACAGAAGATACGCAGTATTTT
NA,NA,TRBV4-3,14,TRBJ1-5,CASSQMPGRQPQHF,TGCGCCAGCAGCCAAATGCCGGGACGGCAGCCCCAGCATTTT
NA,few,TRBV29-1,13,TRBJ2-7,CSVEGTGGSEQYF,TGCAGCGTCGAGGGGACCGGGGGATCCGAGCAGTACTTC
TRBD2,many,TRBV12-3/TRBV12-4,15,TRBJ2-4,CASSLSGGSKNIQYF,TGTGCCAGCAGTTTATCGGGAGGCTCCAAAAACATTCAGTACTTC
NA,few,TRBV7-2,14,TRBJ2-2,CASSLKRNTGELFF,TGTGCCAGCAGCCTGAAGCGGAACACCGGGGAGCTGTTTTTT
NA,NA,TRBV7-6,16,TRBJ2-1,CASSHGADSSYNEQFF,TGTGCCAGCAGCCACGGGGCGGATAGCTCCTACAATGAGCAGTTCTTC
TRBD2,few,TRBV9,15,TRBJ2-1,CASSETSGGYNEQFF,TGTGCCAGCAGCGAGACTAGCGGGGGCTACAATGAGCAGTTCTTC
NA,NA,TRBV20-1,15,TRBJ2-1,CSARDRASYYNEQFF,TGCAGTGCTAGAGATAGAGCTAGCTATTACAATGAGCAGTTCTTC
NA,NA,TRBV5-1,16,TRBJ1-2,CASSPMGGGLNYGYTF,TGCGCCAGCAGCCCCATGGGCGGGGGCCTCAACTATGGCTACACCTTC
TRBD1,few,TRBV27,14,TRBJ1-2,CASSLSTGSDGYTF,TGTGCCAGCAGTTTATCGACAGGGTCGGACGGCTACACCTTC
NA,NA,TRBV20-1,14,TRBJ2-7,CSARVGGAGHEQYF,TGCAGTGCTAGAGTTGGGGGGGCGGGGCACGAGCAGTACTTC
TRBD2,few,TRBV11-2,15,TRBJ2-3,CASSAALAGAYTQYF,TGTGCCAGCAGCGCTGCACTAGCGGGGGCCTATACGCAGTATTTT
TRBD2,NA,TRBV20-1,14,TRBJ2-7,CSARLAGTPYEQYF,TGCAGTGCTAGACTAGCGGGAACCCCCTACGAGCAGTACTTC
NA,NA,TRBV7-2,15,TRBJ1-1,CASSPVGLRVAEAFF,TGTGCCAGCAGCCCCGTGGGTCTCCGGGTCGCTGAAGCTTTCTTT
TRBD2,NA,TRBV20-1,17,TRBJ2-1,CSATGTSDRYSYNEQFF,TGCAGTGCAACCGGGACTAGCGACCGATACTCCTACAATGAGCAGTTCTTC
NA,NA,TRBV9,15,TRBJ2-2,CASSEGGPNTGELFF,TGTGCCAGCAGCGAGGGAGGCCCGAACACCGGGGAGCTGTTTTTT
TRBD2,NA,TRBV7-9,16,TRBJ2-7,CASSTRTSGRLYEQYF,TGTGCCAGCAGCACCCGGACTAGCGGGAGGCTCTACGAGCAGTACTTC
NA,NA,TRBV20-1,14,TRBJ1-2,CSAKQGSINYGYTF,TGCAGTGCTAAACAGGGTTCGATAAACTATGGCTACACCTTC
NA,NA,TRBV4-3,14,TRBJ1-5,CASSQAVSNQPQHF,TGCGCCAGCAGCCAAGCGGTTAGCAATCAGCCCCAGCATTTT
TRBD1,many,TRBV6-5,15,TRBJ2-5,CASSYGTGRLETQYF,TGTGCCAGCAGCTACGGGACAGGGCGGCTCGAGACCCAGTACTTC
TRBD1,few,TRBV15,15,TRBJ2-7,CATSRGGQGIDEQYF,TGTGCCACCAGTCGCGGAGGACAGGGGATCGACGAGCAGTACTTC
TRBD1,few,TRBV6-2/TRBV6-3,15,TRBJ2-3,CASSWDSKSTDTQYF,TGTGCCAGCAGTTGGGACAGTAAAAGCACAGATACGCAGTATTTT
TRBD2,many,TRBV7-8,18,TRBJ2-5,CASSLTRTLAGGQETQYF,TGTGCCAGCAGCTTAACTAGGACCCTAGCGGGGGGACAAGAGACCCAGTACTTC
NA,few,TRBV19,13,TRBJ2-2,CASSIKAIGELFF,TGTGCCAGTAGTATAAAAGCCATAGGGGAGCTGTTTTTT
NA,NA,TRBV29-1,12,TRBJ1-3,CSGTGWGNTIYF,TGCAGCGGTACAGGTTGGGGAAACACCATATATTTT